This T cell receptor (beta chain) derives from a study of blood T cell repertoires in COVID-19. As for the study in general: Sample material is recorded as cDNA or gDNA derived from T cells, B-cell-depleted T cells, or PBMCs.

Germline CDR1 MNHEY, CDR2 SMNVEV (reference sequence). V was clipped by 6 bases and J by 0 bases; unmatched bases: 8. This CDR3 contains 17 residues. Per the study methods: Estimated nucleated cell counts came from reference gene primer amplification. The table came from immunoSEQ multiplex PCR; TCRdb's copy has only in-frame clones and leaves some out. Clone size and V and J calls were adopted from that table, with D and trimming inferred from the DNA. The sample includes roughly 260,000 clones, roughly nine tenths of them seen just once. The chain employs TRBV27 and TRBJ2-6, with 7 positions matching TRBD1. This receptor was obtained from a woman aged 45-65 years who had recovered from COVID-19. Sequenced input: peripheral blood. The CDR3 nucleotides read TGTGCCAGCAGCTTGGACAGGCCGCTCTCTGGGGCCAACGTCCTGACTTTC. It yields the protein CASSLDRPLSGANVLTF.